Below are 10 T cell receptor beta chains sequenced from a single sample in a study of blood T cell repertoires in COVID-19. Profiling relied on immunoSEQ multiplex PCR, and the TCRdb table lists in-frame clones only, not all of them. The sample shows 250,000 to 350,000 clones, around nine tenths of them seen only once. What was sequenced was peripheral blood. These receptors all come from a woman aged 55 to 70 with acute or convalescent COVID-19.

DNA of the CDR3: TGTGCCAGCAGCTTAGGTATTGCGTCTGGGGCCAACGTCCTGACTTTC. This translates into CASSLGIASGANVLTF. The chain joins TRBV7-2 to TRBJ2-6; no clear D. V shed 1 base and J shed 1 base, with 8 bases lying between them. Germline V gene sequence: CDR1 SGHTA, CDR2 FQGNSA. CDR3 length: 16 residues.

This chain connects TRBV7-3 to TRBJ2-7; TRBD1 matches at 9 bases. Germline values: CDR1 SGHTA, CDR2 FQGTGA. J gave up 1 base and V 4 bases, and 5 bases lay outside the gene matches. CDR3 length equals 15 residues. CDR3 loop: CASSSGTGHSYEQYF. For the CDR3, the DNA is TGTGCCAGCAGCTCCGGGACAGGGCATTCCTACGAGCAGTACTTC.

The chain combines TRBV19 with TRBJ1-5; 7 nucleotides align to TRBD1. Germline trimming cut 5 bases from V and 0 bases from J; bases unmatched to any gene: 1. This CDR3 is built from 14 residues. In germline, CDR1 is LNHDA, CDR2 SQIVND (reference sequence). CDR3 nucleotide sequence: TGTGCCAGTAGTGGACAGGTTAGCAATCAGCCCCAGCATTTT. It yields the protein CASSGQVSNQPQHF. Variable domain in full (rest from reference TRBV19 and TRBJ1-5): DGGITQSPKYLFRKEGQNVTLSCEQNLNHDAMYWYRQDPGQGLRLIYYSQIVNDFQKGDIAEGYSVSREKKESFPLTVTSAQKNPTAFYLCASSGQVSNQPQHFGDGTRLSIL.

The chain employs TRBV3-1 (or the pseudogene TRBV3-2) and TRBJ1-2; TRBD1 matches at 9 bases. Germline-derived CDR1 and CDR2 are LGHDT and YNNKEL (reference sequence). CDR3 length equals 16 residues. V lost 3 bases, J lost 3 bases, and 8 bases stayed unmatched. The CDR3 here is CASSQEPGQGHYGYTF. The DNA of the CDR3 is TGTGCCAGCAGCCAGGAACCAGGACAGGGGCACTATGGCTACACCTTC.

The CDR3 region has the DNA TGTGCCAGCAGCCAAGTGAACAACCTTCTCTATGGCTACACCTTC. The encoded protein is CASSQVNNLLYGYTF. The chain couples TRBV14 to TRBJ1-2; D remains unclear. With 1 base removed from V and 4 bases from J, the gap between germline ends came to 13 bases. There are 15 residues in the CDR3. Germline CDR1 SGHDN, CDR2 FVKESK.

This chain connects TRBV7-3 to TRBJ2-3; D gene ambiguous. V lost 5 bases, J lost 2 bases, and 11 bases lay in between. CDR1 is SGHTA and CDR2 is FQGTGA in the germline V gene. The CDR3 covers 14 residues. CDR3 DNA sequence: TGTGCCAGCAGCCCCCGACTTTTCACAGATACGCAGTATTTT. This encodes CASSPRLFTDTQYF.

V gene TRBV24-1 combines with J gene TRBJ2-1; 10 positions agree with TRBD2. The V segment lost 0 bases and the J segment 9 bases; nucleotides outside the gene matches: 13. Germline CDR1 is KGHDR and CDR2 is SFDVKD. CDR3 length equals 18 residues. For the CDR3, the DNA is TGTGCCACCAGTGATTTGTCGGGGGAACTAGCGGGATGGGGTGAGCAGTTCTTC. Translating gives CATSDLSGELAGWGEQFF.

The chain joins TRBV19 to TRBJ1-5; D is uncertain. Trimming left V 1 base short and J 2 bases short, with 9 bases between. CDR1 is LNHDA and CDR2 is SQIVND in the germline V gene (reference sequence). This CDR3 contains 15 residues. CDR3 DNA sequence: TGTGCCAGTAGTATAGTTGCAGAGGGCAATCAGCCCCAGCATTTT. Its protein product is CASSIVAEGNQPQHF.

The CDR3 spells CASTKKGGGAYEQYF. The CDR3 bases are TGTGCCAGCACTAAAAAGGGGGGAGGGGCCTACGAGCAGTACTTC. V is TRBV6-5 and J is TRBJ2-7, with a tentative D call TRBD2 (7 bases). Germline CDR1 is MNHEY and CDR2 is SVGAGI. Deletions cut 7 bases from V and 2 bases from J, with 18 bases between. The CDR3 is 15 amino acids.

This rearrangement joins TRBV9 to TRBJ2-2; 12 bases map to TRBD2. Per the germline V gene, CDR1 is SGDLS and CDR2 is YYNGEE. CDR3 length: 16 residues. V dropped 4 bases and J dropped 0; count of bases not matched to a gene: 1. CDR3 loop: CASSWTSGANTGELFF. The DNA for the CDR3 is TGTGCCAGCAGCTGGACTAGCGGGGCGAACACCGGGGAGCTGTTTTTT. Supplemented by reference TRBV9 and TRBJ2-2, the full variable domain reads DSGVTQTPKHLITATGQRVTLRCSPRSGDLSVYWYQQSLDQGLQFLIQYYNGEERAKGNILERFSAQQFPDLHSELNLSSLELGDSALYFCASSWTSGANTGELFFGEGSRLTVL.